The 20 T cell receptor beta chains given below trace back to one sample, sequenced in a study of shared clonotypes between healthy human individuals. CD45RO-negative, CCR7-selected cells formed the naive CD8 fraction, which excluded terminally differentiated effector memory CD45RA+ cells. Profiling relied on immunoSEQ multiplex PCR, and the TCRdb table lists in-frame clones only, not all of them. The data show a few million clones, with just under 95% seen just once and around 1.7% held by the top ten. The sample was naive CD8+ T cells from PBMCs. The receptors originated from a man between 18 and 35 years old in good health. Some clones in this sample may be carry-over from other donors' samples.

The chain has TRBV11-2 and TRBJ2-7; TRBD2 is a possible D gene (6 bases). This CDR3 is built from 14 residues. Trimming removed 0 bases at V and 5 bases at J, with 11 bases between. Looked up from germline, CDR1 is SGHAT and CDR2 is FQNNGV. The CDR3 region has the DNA TGTGCCAGCAGCTTAGATCCGGGGGTCCACGAGCAGTACTTC. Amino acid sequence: CASSLDPGVHEQYF.

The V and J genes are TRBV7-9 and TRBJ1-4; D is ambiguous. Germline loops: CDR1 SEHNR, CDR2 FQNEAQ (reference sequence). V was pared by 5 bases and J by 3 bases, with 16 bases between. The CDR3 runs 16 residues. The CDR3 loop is CASSLRETDPNEKLFF. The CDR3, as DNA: TGTGCCAGCAGCCTAAGGGAGACGGATCCTAATGAAAAACTGTTTTTT.

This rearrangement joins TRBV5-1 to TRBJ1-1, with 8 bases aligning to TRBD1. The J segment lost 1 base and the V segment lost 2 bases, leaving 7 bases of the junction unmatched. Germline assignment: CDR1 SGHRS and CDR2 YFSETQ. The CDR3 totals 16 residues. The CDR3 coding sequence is TGCGCCAGCAGCTTAAACAACAGGGGGTCGAACACTGAAGCTTTCTTT. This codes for CASSLNNRGSNTEAFF.

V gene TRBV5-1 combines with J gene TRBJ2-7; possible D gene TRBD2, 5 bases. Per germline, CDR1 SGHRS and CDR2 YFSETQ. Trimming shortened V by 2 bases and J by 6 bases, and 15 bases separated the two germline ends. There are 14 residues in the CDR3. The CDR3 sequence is CASSFSRRGSEQYF. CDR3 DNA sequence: TGCGCCAGCAGCTTTTCCCGTCGGGGAAGCGAGCAGTACTTC.

CDR3 in amino acids: CASSPMGGRPGYTF. The CDR3 DNA reads as TGTGCCAGCAGTCCCATGGGGGGCCGACCCGGCTACACCTTC. This chain links TRBV6-6 with TRBJ1-2; possible D gene TRBD1, 6 bases. Germline CDR1 is MNHNY and CDR2 is SVGAGI (reference sequence). This CDR3 has 14 amino acids. V lost 5 bases, J lost 8 bases, and 18 bases lay in between.

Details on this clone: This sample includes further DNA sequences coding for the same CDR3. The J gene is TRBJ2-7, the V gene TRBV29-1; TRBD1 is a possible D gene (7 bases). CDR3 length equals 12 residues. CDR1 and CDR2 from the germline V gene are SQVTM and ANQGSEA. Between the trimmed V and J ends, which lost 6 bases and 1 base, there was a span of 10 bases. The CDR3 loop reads CSVGGQSYEQYF. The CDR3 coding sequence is TGCAGCGTGGGGGGACAGTCCTACGAGCAGTACTTC.

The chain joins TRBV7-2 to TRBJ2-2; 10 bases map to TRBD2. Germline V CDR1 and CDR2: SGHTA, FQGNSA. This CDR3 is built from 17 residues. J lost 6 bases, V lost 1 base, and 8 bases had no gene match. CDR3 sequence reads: CASSLDLSGRAAGELFF. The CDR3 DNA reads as TGTGCCAGCAGCTTAGATCTGAGCGGGAGGGCGGCCGGGGAGCTGTTTTTT.

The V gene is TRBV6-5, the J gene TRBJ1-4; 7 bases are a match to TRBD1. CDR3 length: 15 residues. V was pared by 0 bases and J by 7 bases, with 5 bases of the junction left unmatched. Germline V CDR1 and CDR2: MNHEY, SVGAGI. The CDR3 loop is CASSYSTGLGEKLFF. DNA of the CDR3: TGTGCCAGCAGTTACTCGACAGGGTTAGGTGAAAAACTGTTTTTT.

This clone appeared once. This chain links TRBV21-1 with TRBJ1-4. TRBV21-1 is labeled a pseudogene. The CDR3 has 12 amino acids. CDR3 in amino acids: CASSKGDEKLFF. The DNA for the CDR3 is TGTGCCAGCAGCAAAGGGGATGAAAAACTGTTTTTT.

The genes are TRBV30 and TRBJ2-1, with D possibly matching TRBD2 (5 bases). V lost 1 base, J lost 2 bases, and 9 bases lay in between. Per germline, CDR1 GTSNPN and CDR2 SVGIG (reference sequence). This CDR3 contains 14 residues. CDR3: CAWSARRAYNEQFF. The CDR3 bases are TGTGCCTGGAGTGCGAGGCGGGCCTACAATGAGCAGTTCTTC.

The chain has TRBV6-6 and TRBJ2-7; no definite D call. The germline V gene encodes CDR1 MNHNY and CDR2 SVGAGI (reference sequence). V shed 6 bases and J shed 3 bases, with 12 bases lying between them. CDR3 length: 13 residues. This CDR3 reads CASRGIRSYEQYF. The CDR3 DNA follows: TGTGCCAGCAGGGGAATCCGGAGCTACGAGCAGTACTTC.

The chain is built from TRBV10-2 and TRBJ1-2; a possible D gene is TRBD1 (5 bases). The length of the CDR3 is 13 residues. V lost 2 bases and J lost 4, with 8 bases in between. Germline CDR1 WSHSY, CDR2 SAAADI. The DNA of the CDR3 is TGCGCCAGCAGTGAGGGGGCATCCTATGGCTACACCTTC. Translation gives CASSEGASYGYTF.

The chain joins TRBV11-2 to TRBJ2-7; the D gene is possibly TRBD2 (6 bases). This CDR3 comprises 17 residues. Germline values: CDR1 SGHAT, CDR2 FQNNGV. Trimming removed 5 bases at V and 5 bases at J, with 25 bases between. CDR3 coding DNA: TGTGCCAGCAGCCCGCGGGGAAGACTAGGAATGTTCGACGAGCAGTACTTC. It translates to CASSPRGRLGMFDEQYF. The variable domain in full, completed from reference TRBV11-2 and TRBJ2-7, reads EAGVAQSPRYKIIEKRQSVAFWCNPISGHATLYWYQQILGQGPKLLIQFQNNGVVDDSQLPKDRFSAERLKGVDSTLKIQPAKLEDSAVYLCASSPRGRLGMFDEQYFGPGTRLTVT.

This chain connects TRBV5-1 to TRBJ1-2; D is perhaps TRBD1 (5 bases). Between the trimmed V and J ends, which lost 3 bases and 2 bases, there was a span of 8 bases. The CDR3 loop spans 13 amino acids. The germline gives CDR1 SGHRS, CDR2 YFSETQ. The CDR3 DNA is TGCGCCAGCAGCTCGACAGAGAACTATGGCTACACCTTC. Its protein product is CASSSTENYGYTF.

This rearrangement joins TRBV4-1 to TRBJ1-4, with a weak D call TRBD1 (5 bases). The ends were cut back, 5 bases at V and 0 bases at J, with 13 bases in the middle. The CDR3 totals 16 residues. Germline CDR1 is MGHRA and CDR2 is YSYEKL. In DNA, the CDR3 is TGCGCCAGCAGCGAAGGCTTGGGGGCAACTAATGAAAAACTGTTTTTT. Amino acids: CASSEGLGATNEKLFF.

The CDR3 DNA reads as TGTGCCAGCAGCTTGTCTGCAGGGGCGGCCGGCGAGCAGTACTTC. This sequence encodes CASSLSAGAAGEQYF. The chain carries TRBV7-3 and TRBJ2-7; a possible D gene is TRBD1 (6 bases). There are 15 residues in the CDR3. Germline-derived CDR1 and CDR2 are SGHTA and FQGTGA. V was clipped by 3 bases and J by 6 bases, with 18 bases between them.

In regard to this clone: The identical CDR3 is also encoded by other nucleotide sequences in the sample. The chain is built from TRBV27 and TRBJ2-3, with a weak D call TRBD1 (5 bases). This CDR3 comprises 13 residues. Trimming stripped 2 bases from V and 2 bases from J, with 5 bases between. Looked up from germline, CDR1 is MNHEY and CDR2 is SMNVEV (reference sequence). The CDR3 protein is CASSLGATDTQYF. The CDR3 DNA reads TGTGCCAGCAGTTTAGGGGCCACAGATACGCAGTATTTT.

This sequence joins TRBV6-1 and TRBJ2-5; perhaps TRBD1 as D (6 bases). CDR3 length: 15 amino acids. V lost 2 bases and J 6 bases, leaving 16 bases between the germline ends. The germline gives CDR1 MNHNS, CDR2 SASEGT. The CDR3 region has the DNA TGTGCCAGCAGTGAATTCGGCCAGGGGACGAAGACCCAGTACTTC. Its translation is CASSEFGQGTKTQYF.

In nucleotides, the CDR3 is TGTGCCAGCAGTTACTCCAGGGCATTAAATGAAAAACTGTTTTTT. This translates into CASSYSRALNEKLFF. The genes are TRBV6-5 and TRBJ1-4; possible D gene TRBD1, 5 bases. Trimming took off 0 bases at V and 5 bases at J, with 10 bases between the two ends. The CDR3 extends over 15 amino acids. The V gene's germline CDR1 is MNHEY and CDR2 SVGAGI.

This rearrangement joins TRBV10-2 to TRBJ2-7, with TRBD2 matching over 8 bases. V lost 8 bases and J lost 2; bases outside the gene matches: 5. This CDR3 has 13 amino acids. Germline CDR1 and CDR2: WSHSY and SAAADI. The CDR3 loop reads CASAGGAPYEQYF. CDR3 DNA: TGCGCCAGCGCCGGGGGGGCCCCCTACGAGCAGTACTTC.